The 27 T cell receptor beta chains below all came from one sample that was sequenced in a study of shared clonotypes between healthy human individuals. Some clones are missing from TCRdb's copy, which holds only in-frame ones; the method was immunoSEQ multiplex PCR. This repertoire shows about 2,200,000 clones, about 93% found once; its top ten account for 1.7%. Naive CD8 cells, CD45RO-negative and positively selected for CCR7, excluded terminally differentiated effector memory CD45RA+ cells. The sequencing input was naive CD8+ T cells from PBMCs. These receptors originate from a man aged 18-30 years in good health. Some clones in this sample may be carry-over from other donors' samples.

The chain couples TRBV28 to TRBJ2-7, with a weak D call TRBD1 (5 bases). The V end was cut by 3 bases, the J end by 0 bases, with 12 bases between. The CDR3 contains 15 residues. The germline V gene has CDR1 MDHEN and CDR2 SYDVKM. In DNA, the CDR3 is TGTGCCAGCAGTTTTTCCTGGGGCAGCTCCTACGAGCAGTACTTC. Translation gives CASSFSWGSSYEQYF.

The chain uses TRBV19 and TRBJ1-3, with D unresolved. With 7 bases removed from V and 0 bases from J, the gap between germline ends came to 10 bases. CDR1 and CDR2 from the germline V gene are LNHDA and SQIVND (reference sequence). The CDR3 is 14 amino acids. The CDR3, as DNA: TGTGCCAGTACCGCGGGGAGCTCTGGAAACACCATATATTTT. The encoded protein is CASTAGSSGNTIYF.

Here the CDR3 DNA reads TGTGCCAGCAGCTTAGGAGCGGGAGTCCCTTTCAATGAGCAGTTCTTC. This translates into CASSLGAGVPFNEQFF. This chain joins TRBV7-2 and TRBJ2-1, with 8 bases matching TRBD2. The germline CDR1 and CDR2 sequences are SGHTA and FQGNSA. The CDR3 has 16 residues. After removal of 1 base from V and 6 bases from J, the junction contained 8 bases not matched to a gene.

The CDR3 region is CATRGLAGGPVAKNIQYF. DNA for the CDR3: TGTGCCACCCGCGGGCTAGCGGGAGGGCCGGTAGCCAAAAACATTCAGTACTTC. The gene calls are TRBV10-3 and TRBJ2-4, with TRBD2 identical over 12 bases. This CDR3 has 18 residues. The ends lost 10 bases at V and 0 bases at J; junction bases unmatched: 13. Germline values: CDR1 ENHRY, CDR2 SYGVKD.

The rearrangement links TRBV4-2 to TRBJ2-7, with 12 bases identical to TRBD2. Trimming cost V 4 bases and J 3 bases; bases outside gene matches: 4. Germline V CDR1 and CDR2: LGHNA, YNFKEQ. This CDR3 region has 15 residues. CDR3 bases: TGTGCCAGCAGCCCGACTAGCGGGAGAATCTACGAGCAGTACTTC. It encodes CASSPTSGRIYEQYF.

J is TRBJ2-2 and V is TRBV7-6; D uncertain. The CDR3 loop spans 13 amino acids. V lost 5 bases and J 6 bases, leaving 10 bases between the germline ends. Per the germline V gene, CDR1 is SGHVS and CDR2 is FNYEAQ. CDR3 sequence: CASSRSGPGELFF. The CDR3 DNA reads TGTGCCAGCAGCCGGAGTGGGCCCGGGGAGCTGTTTTTT.

J is TRBJ1-2 and V is TRBV19, with D unresolved. Germline V gene lookup returns CDR1 LNHDA and CDR2 SQIVND (reference sequence). The V and J ends lost 5 bases and 2 bases respectively, with 6 bases between them. The CDR3 has 12 residues. CDR3 region: CASSGENYGYTF. CDR3 nucleotide sequence: TGTGCCAGTAGTGGGGAGAACTATGGCTACACCTTC.

This chain joins TRBV15 and TRBJ2-2, with D uncertain. This CDR3 is built from 15 residues. Trimming took off 3 bases at V and 6 bases at J, with 14 bases between the two ends. Germline lookup yields CDR1 LNHNV and CDR2 YYDKDF (reference sequence). The CDR3 coding sequence is TGTGCCACCAGCAGTGATTTTGTGGTTCCCGGGGAGCTGTTTTTT. Residues: CATSSDFVVPGELFF.

This rearrangement joins TRBV18 to TRBJ1-4, with TRBD1 identical over 7 bases. Germline values: CDR1 KGHSH, CDR2 LQKENI. V shed 4 bases, J shed 5 bases, and the junction held 4 bases outside the gene matches. This CDR3 region has 14 residues. The CDR3 loop reads CASSRDRDNEKLFF. The CDR3 DNA follows: TGTGCCAGCTCACGGGACAGAGACAATGAAAAACTGTTTTTT. Full variable domain (outside the CDR3, taken from reference TRBV18 and TRBJ1-4): NAGVMQNPRHLVRRRGQEARLRCSPMKGHSHVYWYRQLPEEGLKFMVYLQKENIIDESGMPKERFSAEFPKEGPSILRIQQVVRGDSAAYFCASSRDRDNEKLFFGSGTQLSVL.

The chain couples TRBV11-2 to TRBJ2-5, with TRBD2 identical over 10 bases. The V and J ends lost 5 bases and 4 bases, in that order; junction bases with no gene match: 16. The CDR3 length is 18 residues. Germline CDR1 and CDR2: SGHAT and FQNNGV. CDR3 in amino acids: CASSPGPQLAGFTETQYF. DNA for the CDR3: TGTGCCAGCAGCCCGGGTCCGCAACTAGCGGGATTTACAGAGACCCAGTACTTC. Based on the CDR3 plus reference TRBV11-2 and TRBJ2-5, the full variable domain is EAGVAQSPRYKIIEKRQSVAFWCNPISGHATLYWYQQILGQGPKLLIQFQNNGVVDDSQLPKDRFSAERLKGVDSTLKIQPAKLEDSAVYLCASSPGPQLAGFTETQYFGPGTRLLVL.

The CDR3: CASSPGRRLFTDTQYF. The CDR3 nucleotides are TGTGCCAGCAGCCCGGGACGGAGACTATTCACAGATACGCAGTATTTT. This chain links TRBV7-8 with TRBJ2-3; D is perhaps TRBD1 or TRBD2 (5 bases each). Germline-derived CDR1 and CDR2 are SGHVS and FQNEAQ. The CDR3 runs 16 residues. Deletions cut 5 bases from V and 2 bases from J, with 17 bases between.

V and J are TRBV6-4 and TRBJ1-4; no firm D call. Between the trimmed V and J ends, which lost 5 bases and 8 bases, there was a span of 12 bases. The CDR3 runs 13 residues. CDR1 is MRHNA, CDR2 SNTAGT, per germline. CDR3 coding DNA: TGTGCCAGCAGTCCCATTTTGGGGGAAAAACTGTTTTTT. Translation gives CASSPILGEKLFF.

Details on this clone: The same CDR3 also results from other DNA sequences found in this sample. The chain recombines TRBV4-1 with TRBJ1-4; 9 bases map to TRBD1. Germline CDR1 is MGHRA and CDR2 is YSYEKL. The V segment lost 3 bases and the J segment 6 bases; nucleotides outside the gene matches: 5. This CDR3 region has 15 residues. The chain's CDR3 is CASSQEGQGHEKLFF. Here the CDR3 DNA reads TGCGCCAGCAGCCAGGAGGGACAGGGACATGAAAAACTGTTTTTT.

This clone appeared once. V usage is TRBV9 and J usage is TRBJ2-5; D gene ambiguous. The ends were cut back, 4 bases at V and 5 bases at J, with 18 bases in the middle. Germline lookup yields CDR1 SGDLS and CDR2 YYNGEE. The CDR3 has 15 amino acids. CDR3 region: CASSITGGAGETQYF. CDR3 nucleotide sequence: TGTGCCAGCAGCATAACCGGTGGCGCTGGGGAGACCCAGTACTTC. The full variable domain, in which reference TRBV9 and TRBJ2-5 provide the parts outside the CDR3, is DSGVTQTPKHLITATGQRVTLRCSPRSGDLSVYWYQQSLDQGLQFLIQYYNGEERAKGNILERFSAQQFPDLHSELNLSSLELGDSALYFCASSITGGAGETQYFGPGTRLLVL.

Points on this clone: This specimen includes other DNA sequences encoding the same CDR3. The J gene is TRBJ2-7, the V gene TRBV6-4, with D maybe TRBD2 (6 bases). The germline V gene has CDR1 MRHNA and CDR2 SNTAGT. The CDR3 is 15 amino acids. V was shortened by 4 bases and J by 2 bases, with 15 bases between the two germline ends. CDR3 sequence: CASSVVAGPPYEQYF. As DNA, the CDR3 is TGTGCCAGCAGTGTAGTGGCGGGGCCGCCCTACGAGCAGTACTTC.

V gene TRBV4-1 combines with J gene TRBJ2-1; 8 nucleotides align to TRBD1. Looked up from germline, CDR1 is MGHRA and CDR2 is YSYEKL. The length of the CDR3 is 17 residues. The J segment lost 2 bases and the V segment lost 0 bases, leaving 6 bases of the junction unmatched. The CDR3 coding sequence is TGCGCCAGCAGCCAAGACGCGGAACAGGGGGCCTACAATGAGCAGTTCTTC. Its protein product is CASSQDAEQGAYNEQFF.

The chain recombines TRBV11-2 with TRBJ2-7; D is ambiguous. Looked up from germline, CDR1 is SGHAT and CDR2 is FQNNGV. The CDR3 totals 13 residues. V was cut by 0 bases and J by 5 bases, with 8 bases left in between. The CDR3 spells CASSLDRFHEQYF. DNA of the CDR3: TGTGCCAGCAGCTTAGACAGGTTCCACGAGCAGTACTTC.

The chain is built from TRBV19 and TRBJ2-3, with 12 bases fitting TRBD2. V trimming: 10 bases; J trimming: 5 bases; junction bases outside the gene matches: 10. This CDR3 comprises 15 residues. Germline CDR1 is LNHDA and CDR2 is SQIVND (reference sequence). CDR3 in amino acids: CATRATSGSVDTQYF. In nucleotides, the CDR3 is TGTGCCACCCGGGCGACTAGCGGGAGCGTAGATACGCAGTATTTT.

The chain joins TRBV7-9 to TRBJ1-1; 7 bases map to TRBD1. The CDR3 is 13 residues long. Germline V gives CDR1 SEHNR, CDR2 FQNEAQ (reference sequence). Trimming at V came to 5 bases and at J to 4 bases, leaving 4 bases not matched to a gene. The DNA for the CDR3 is TGTGCCAGCAGCGTCCAGGGGGGCACTGAAGCTTTCTTT. It yields the protein CASSVQGGTEAFF. Combining the CDR3 with reference TRBV7-9 and TRBJ1-1 gives the whole variable domain DTGVSQNPRHKITKRGQNVTFRCDPISEHNRLYWYRQTLGQGPEFLTYFQNEAQLEKSRLLSDRFSAERPKGSFSTLEIQRTEQGDSAMYLCASSVQGGTEAFFGQGTRLTVV.

V usage is TRBV5-1 and J usage is TRBJ2-7; 10 positions agree with TRBD2. Germline CDR1 SGHRS, CDR2 YFSETQ. The CDR3 totals 17 residues. After removal of 0 bases from V and 0 bases from J, the junction contained 6 bases not matched to a gene. The CDR3: CASSLEGLARSSYEQYF. The CDR3 DNA is TGCGCCAGCAGCTTGGAGGGACTAGCGAGGAGCTCCTACGAGCAGTACTTC. Full variable domain (remainder filled in from reference TRBV5-1 and TRBJ2-7): KAGVTQTPRYLIKTRGQQVTLSCSPISGHRSVSWYQQTPGQGLQFLFEYFSETQRNKGNFPGRFSGRQFSNSRSEMNVSTLELGDSALYLCASSLEGLARSSYEQYFGPGTRLTVT.

This chain connects TRBV29-1 to TRBJ2-3, with 10 bases lining up with TRBD2. Per the germline V gene, CDR1 is SQVTM and CDR2 is ANQGSEA. V shed 7 bases and J 0 bases; nucleotides not matched to a gene: 7. The CDR3 consists of 15 residues. CDR3 coding DNA: TGCAGCGCAGCGGGAGGGCACTCTAGCACAGATACGCAGTATTTT. Its protein is CSAAGGHSSTDTQYF.

This clone turned up a few times. The rearrangement joins TRBV19 to TRBJ1-1; no definite D call. V was cut by 3 bases and J by 0 bases, with 8 bases left in between. Germline CDR1 is LNHDA and CDR2 is SQIVND (reference sequence). The CDR3 spans 14 residues. This chain's CDR3 is CASSIRTLNTEAFF. The DNA of the CDR3 is TGTGCCAGTAGTATCAGGACGTTGAACACTGAAGCTTTCTTT. The whole variable domain, remainder taken from reference TRBV19 and TRBJ1-1, is DGGITQSPKYLFRKEGQNVTLSCEQNLNHDAMYWYRQDPGQGLRLIYYSQIVNDFQKGDIAEGYSVSREKKESFPLTVTSAQKNPTAFYLCASSIRTLNTEAFFGQGTRLTVV.

J is TRBJ2-7 and V is TRBV28, with 12 bases fitting TRBD2. Germline V lookup: CDR1 MDHEN, CDR2 SYDVKM. V dropped 3 bases and J dropped 2; count of bases not matched to a gene: 8. This CDR3 comprises 17 residues. The CDR3 DNA is TGTGCCAGCAGTTTTAGACCCCTAGCGGGAGGGACCTACGAGCAGTACTTC. Amino acids: CASSFRPLAGGTYEQYF.

Comments on this clone: At the DNA level, this CDR3 is encoded by other sequences in the same sample as well. Here the CDR3 DNA reads TGTGCCAGCAGCTTCGGACAGAACTACGAGCAGTACTTC. This sequence encodes CASSFGQNYEQYF. The chain is built from TRBV11-2 and TRBJ2-7, with D tentatively TRBD1 (6 bases). CDR1 SGHAT and CDR2 FQNNGV come from the germline V gene. V lost 3 bases and J lost 3, with 9 bases in between. The CDR3 is 13 amino acids.

V usage is TRBV7-9 and J usage is TRBJ2-7; tentatively, D is TRBD1 or TRBD2 (5 bases each). This CDR3 contains 12 residues. Trimming shortened V by 5 bases and J by 7 bases, and 12 bases separated the two germline ends. The germline V gene has CDR1 SEHNR and CDR2 FQNEAQ (reference sequence). DNA for the CDR3: TGTGCCAGCAGCCCGGCCTGGGGGGAGCAGTACTTC. Translated: CASSPAWGEQYF. The full variable domain, rest sourced from reference TRBV7-9 and TRBJ2-7, is DTGVSQNPRHKITKRGQNVTFRCDPISEHNRLYWYRQTLGQGPEFLTYFQNEAQLEKSRLLSDRFSAERPKGSFSTLEIQRTEQGDSAMYLCASSPAWGEQYFGPGTRLTVT.

V and J are TRBV7-9 and TRBJ2-7, with 7 bases lining up with TRBD1. The CDR3 loop spans 12 amino acids. Trimming removed 5 bases from V and 6 bases from J; junction bases left unmatched: 4. Germline CDR1 and CDR2: SEHNR and FQNEAQ (reference sequence). The CDR3 DNA is TGTGCCAGCAGCAGGGGACAGCCCGAGCAGTACTTC. Protein product: CASSRGQPEQYF.

V and J are TRBV6-1 and TRBJ2-7, with D possibly being TRBD1 (6 bases). V shed 6 bases and J shed 7 bases, with 16 bases lying between them. CDR3 size: 13 residues. In germline, CDR1 is MNHNS, CDR2 SASEGT. This chain's CDR3 is CASRVTGTGEQYF. CDR3 sequence (DNA): TGTGCCAGCAGAGTGACAGGCACCGGTGAGCAGTACTTC.